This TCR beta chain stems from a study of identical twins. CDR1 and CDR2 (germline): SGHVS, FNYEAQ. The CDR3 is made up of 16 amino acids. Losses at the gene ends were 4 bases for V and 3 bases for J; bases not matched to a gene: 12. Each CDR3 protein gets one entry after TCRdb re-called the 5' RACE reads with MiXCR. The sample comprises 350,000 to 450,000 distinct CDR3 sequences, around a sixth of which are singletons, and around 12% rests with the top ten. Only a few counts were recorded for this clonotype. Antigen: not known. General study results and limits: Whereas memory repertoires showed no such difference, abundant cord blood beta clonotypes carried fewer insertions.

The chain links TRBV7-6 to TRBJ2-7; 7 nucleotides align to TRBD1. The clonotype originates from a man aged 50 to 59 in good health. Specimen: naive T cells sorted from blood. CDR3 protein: CASSSHLQGTCYEQYF. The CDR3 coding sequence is TGTGCCAGCAGCTCTCATTTACAGGGGACCTGCTACGAGCAGTACTTC.